This T cell receptor beta chain comes out of a study of control samples from healthy donors and cancer patients. TCRdb's copy holds only in-frame clones and misses some; the assay was immunoSEQ multiplex PCR. The sample holds 90,000 or so clones, 86% seen once. Germline V CDR1 and CDR2: SGHTA, FQGNSA. V was cut by 5 bases and J by 4 bases, with 14 bases left in between. CDR3 length: 14 amino acids. The sample was blood. The J gene is TRBJ2-5, the V gene TRBV7-2; maybe TRBD2 (5 bases). The receptor was isolated from a woman between 50 and 59 years old in good health. The CDR3 DNA follows: TGTGCCAGCAGCCCGGGGTCCTTGGGAGAGACCCAGTACTTC. Protein: CASSPGSLGETQYF.